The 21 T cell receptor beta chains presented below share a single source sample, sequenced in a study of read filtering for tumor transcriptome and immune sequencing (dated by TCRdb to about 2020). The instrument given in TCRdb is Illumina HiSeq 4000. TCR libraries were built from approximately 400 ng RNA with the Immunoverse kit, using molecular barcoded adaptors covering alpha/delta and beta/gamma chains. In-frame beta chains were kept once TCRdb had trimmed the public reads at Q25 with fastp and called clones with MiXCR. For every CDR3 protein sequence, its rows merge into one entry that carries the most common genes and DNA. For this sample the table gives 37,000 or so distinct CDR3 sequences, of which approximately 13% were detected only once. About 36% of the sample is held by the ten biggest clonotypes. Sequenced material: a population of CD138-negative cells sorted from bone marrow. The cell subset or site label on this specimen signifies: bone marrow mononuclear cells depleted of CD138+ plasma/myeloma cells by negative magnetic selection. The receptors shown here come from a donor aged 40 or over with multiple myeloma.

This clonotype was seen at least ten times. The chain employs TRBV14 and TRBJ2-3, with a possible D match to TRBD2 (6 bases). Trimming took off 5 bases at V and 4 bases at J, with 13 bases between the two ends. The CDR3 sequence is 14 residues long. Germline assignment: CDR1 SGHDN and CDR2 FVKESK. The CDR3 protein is CASSRDFFPDTQYF. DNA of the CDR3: TGTGCCAGCAGCAGGGACTTCTTCCCAGATACGCAGTATTTT. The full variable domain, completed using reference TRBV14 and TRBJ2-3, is EAGVTQFPSHSVIEKGQTVTLRCDPISGHDNLYWYRRVMGKEIKFLLHFVKESKQDESGMPNNRFLAERTGGTYSTLKVQPAELEDSGVYFCASSRDFFPDTQYFGPGTRLTVL.

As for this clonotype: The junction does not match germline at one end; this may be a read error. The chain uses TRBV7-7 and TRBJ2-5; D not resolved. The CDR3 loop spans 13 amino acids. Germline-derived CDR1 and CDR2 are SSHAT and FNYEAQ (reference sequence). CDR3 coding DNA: TGTGCTAGCAGCCCAGGACGAAAAGAGACCCAGTACTTC. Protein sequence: CASSPGRKETQYF.

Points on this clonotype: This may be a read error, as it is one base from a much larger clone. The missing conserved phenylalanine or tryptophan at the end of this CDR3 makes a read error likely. As DNA, the CDR3 is TGCAGTGCTAGAGTAGACTCAGCTAACTATGGCTACACCCTC. Protein sequence: CSARVDSANYGYTL. The chain employs TRBV20-1 and TRBJ1-2; D unresolved. Germline V gene lookup returns CDR1 DFQATT and CDR2 SNEGSKA (reference sequence). The CDR3 is 14 amino acids. Trimming shortened V by 1 base and J by 0 bases, and 9 bases separated the two germline ends.

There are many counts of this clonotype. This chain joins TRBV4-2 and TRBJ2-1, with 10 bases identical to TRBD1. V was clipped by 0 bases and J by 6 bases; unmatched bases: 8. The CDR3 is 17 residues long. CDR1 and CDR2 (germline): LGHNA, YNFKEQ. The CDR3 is CASSQDFGTGVTNEQFF. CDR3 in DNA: TGTGCCAGCAGCCAAGATTTCGGGACAGGGGTTACCAATGAGCAGTTCTTC.

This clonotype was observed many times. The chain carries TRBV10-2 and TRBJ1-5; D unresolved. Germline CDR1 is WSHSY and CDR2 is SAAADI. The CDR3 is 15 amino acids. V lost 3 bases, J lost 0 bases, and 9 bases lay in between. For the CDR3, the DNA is TGCGCCAGCAGTGACCCCGGGGATAGCAATCAGCCCCAGCATTTT. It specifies CASSDPGDSNQPQHF.

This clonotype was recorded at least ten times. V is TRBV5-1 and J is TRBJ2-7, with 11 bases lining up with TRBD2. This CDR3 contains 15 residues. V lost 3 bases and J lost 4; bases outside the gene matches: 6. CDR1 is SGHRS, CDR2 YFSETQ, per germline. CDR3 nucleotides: TGCGCCAGCAGCTCGGGACTAGCGGTAAATTACGAGCAGTACTTC. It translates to CASSSGLAVNYEQYF.

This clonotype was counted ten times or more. In DNA form, the CDR3 reads TGTGCCAGCAGTTACTCGAGGTCAGCTGAGCAGTTCTTC. Its translation is CASSYSRSAEQFF. The chain joins TRBV6-6 to TRBJ2-1; D is undetermined. Trimming removed 0 bases at V and 9 bases at J, with 9 bases between. CDR1 is MNHNY, CDR2 SVGAGI, per germline (reference sequence). CDR3 length: 13 amino acids.

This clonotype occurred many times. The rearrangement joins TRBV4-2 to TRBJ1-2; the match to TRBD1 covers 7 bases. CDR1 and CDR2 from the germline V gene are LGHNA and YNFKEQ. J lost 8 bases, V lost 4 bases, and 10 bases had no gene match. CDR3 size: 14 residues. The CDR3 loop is CASSPPDRVRGYTF. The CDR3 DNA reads TGTGCCAGCAGCCCCCCCGACAGGGTCCGGGGCTACACCTTC.

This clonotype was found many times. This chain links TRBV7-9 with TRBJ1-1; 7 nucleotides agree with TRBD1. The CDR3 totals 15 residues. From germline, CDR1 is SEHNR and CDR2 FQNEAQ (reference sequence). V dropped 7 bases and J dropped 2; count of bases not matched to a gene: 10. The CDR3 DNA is TGTGCCAGCACCGACGCCGGGACAGCTAACACTGAAGCTTTCTTT. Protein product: CASTDAGTANTEAFF.

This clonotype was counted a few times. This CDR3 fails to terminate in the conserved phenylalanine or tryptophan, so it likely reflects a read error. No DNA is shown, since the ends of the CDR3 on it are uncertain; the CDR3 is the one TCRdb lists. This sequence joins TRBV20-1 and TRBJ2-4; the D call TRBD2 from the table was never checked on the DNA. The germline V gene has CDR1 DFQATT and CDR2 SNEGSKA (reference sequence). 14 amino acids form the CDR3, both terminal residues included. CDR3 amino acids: CSARDRTSGYIEYL.

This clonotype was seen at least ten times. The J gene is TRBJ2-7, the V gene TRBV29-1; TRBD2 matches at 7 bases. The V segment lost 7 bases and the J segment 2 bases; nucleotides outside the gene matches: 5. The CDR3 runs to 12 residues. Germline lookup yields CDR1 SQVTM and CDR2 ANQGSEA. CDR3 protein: CSGGTTAYEQYF. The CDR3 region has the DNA TGCAGCGGGGGGACTACTGCCTACGAGCAGTACTTC.

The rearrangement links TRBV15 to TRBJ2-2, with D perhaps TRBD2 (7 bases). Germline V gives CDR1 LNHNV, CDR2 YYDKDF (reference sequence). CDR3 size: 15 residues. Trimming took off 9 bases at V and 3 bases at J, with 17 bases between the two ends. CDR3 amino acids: CATTWGGGDTGELFF. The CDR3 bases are TGTGCCACGACCTGGGGAGGGGGAGACACCGGGGAGCTGTTTTTT. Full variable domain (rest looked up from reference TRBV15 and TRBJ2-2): DAMVIQNPRYQVTQFGKPVTLSCSQTLNHNVMYWYQQKSSQAPKLLFHYYDKDFNNEADTPDNFQSRRPNTSFCFLDIRSPGLGDTAMYLCATTWGGGDTGELFFGEGSRLTVL.

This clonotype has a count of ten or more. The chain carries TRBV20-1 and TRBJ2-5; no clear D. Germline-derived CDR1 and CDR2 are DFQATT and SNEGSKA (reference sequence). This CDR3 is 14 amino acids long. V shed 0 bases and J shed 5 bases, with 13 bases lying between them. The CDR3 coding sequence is TGCAGTGCTAGAGATGAGGTAGTCCGGGAGACCCAGTACTTC. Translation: CSARDEVVRETQYF.

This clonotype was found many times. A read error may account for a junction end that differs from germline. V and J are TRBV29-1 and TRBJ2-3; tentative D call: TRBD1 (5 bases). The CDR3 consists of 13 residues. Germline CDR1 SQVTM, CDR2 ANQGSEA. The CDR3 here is CSVDPGRTGTQYF. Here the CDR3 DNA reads TGCAGCGTTGATCCTGGGCGCACAGGTACGCAGTATTTT.

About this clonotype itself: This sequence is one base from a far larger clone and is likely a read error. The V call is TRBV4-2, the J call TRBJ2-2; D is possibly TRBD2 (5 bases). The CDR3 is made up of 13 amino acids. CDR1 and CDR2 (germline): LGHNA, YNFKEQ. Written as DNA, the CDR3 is TGTGTCAGCAGATCATTGGGAGCCGGGGAGCTGTTTTTT. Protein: CVSRSLGAGELFF.

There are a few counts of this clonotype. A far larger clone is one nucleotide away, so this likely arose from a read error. This CDR3 is CASGLEGGKDNEQFF. The CDR3 DNA reads as TGTGCCAGCGGTTTAGAAGGGGGCAAGGACAATGAGCAGTTCTTC. The rearrangement uses TRBV12-3 or TRBV12-4 and TRBJ2-1; 7 nucleotides align to TRBD1. The CDR3 loop spans 15 amino acids.

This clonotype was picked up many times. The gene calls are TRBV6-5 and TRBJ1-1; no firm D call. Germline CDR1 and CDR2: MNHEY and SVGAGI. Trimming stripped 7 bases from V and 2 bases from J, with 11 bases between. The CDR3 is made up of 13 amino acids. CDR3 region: CASTPIPNTEAFF. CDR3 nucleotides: TGTGCCAGCACCCCAATACCTAACACTGAAGCTTTCTTT.

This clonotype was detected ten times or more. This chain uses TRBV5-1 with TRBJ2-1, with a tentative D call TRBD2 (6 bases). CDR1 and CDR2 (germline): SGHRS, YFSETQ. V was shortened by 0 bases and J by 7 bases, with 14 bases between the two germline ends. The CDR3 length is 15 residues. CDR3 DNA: TGCGCCAGCAGCTTGGCCAGTGGAGGGAGGAATGAGCAGTTCTTC. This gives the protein CASSLASGGRNEQFF. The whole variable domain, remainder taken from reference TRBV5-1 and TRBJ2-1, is KAGVTQTPRYLIKTRGQQVTLSCSPISGHRSVSWYQQTPGQGLQFLFEYFSETQRNKGNFPGRFSGRQFSNSRSEMNVSTLELGDSALYLCASSLASGGRNEQFFGPGTRLTVL.

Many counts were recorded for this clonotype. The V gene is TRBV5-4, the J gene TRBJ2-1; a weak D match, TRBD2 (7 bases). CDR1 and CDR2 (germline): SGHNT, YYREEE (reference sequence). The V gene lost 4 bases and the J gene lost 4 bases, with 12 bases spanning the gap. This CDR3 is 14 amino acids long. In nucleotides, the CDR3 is TGTGCCAGCAGCGGGGGGGGGCTTTACAATGAGCAGTTCTTC. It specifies CASSGGGLYNEQFF.

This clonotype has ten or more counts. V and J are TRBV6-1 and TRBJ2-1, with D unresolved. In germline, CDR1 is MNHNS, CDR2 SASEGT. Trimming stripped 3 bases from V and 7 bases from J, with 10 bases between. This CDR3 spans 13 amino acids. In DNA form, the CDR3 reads TGTGCCAGCAGTGAGCAACTGGAAAATGAGCAGTTCTTC. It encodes CASSEQLENEQFF.

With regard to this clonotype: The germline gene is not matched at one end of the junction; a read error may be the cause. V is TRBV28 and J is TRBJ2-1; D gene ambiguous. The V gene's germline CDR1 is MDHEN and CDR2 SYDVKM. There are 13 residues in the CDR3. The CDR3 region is CACSWASYNEQFF. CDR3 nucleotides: TGTGCCTGCAGTTGGGCCTCATACAATGAGCAGTTCTTC.